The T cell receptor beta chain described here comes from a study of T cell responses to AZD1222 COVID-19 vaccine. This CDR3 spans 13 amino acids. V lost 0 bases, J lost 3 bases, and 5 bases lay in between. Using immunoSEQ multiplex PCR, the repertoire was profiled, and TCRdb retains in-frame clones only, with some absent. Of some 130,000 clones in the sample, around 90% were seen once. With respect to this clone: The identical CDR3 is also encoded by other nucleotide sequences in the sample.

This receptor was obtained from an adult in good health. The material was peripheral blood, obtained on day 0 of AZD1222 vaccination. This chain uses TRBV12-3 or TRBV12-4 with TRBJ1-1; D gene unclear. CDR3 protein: CASSLARDTEAFF. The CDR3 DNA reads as TGTGCCAGCAGTTTAGCCCGGGACACTGAAGCTTTCTTT.